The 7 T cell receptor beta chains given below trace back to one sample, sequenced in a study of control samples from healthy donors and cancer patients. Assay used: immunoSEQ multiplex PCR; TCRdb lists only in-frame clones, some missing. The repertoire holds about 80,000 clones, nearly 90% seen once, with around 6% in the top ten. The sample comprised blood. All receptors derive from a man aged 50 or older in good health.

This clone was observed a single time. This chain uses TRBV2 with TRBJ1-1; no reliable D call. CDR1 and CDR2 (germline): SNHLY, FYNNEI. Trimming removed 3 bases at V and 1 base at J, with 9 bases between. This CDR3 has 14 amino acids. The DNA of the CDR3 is TGTGCCAGCAGTGACTCTCCCCGGAACACTGAAGCTTTCTTT. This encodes CASSDSPRNTEAFF.

CDR3 sequence: CSVGGPTGGNPEAFF. The CDR3 DNA sequence: TGCAGCGTTGGGGGACCGACAGGGGGGAACCCGGAAGCTTTCTTT. The genes are TRBV29-1 and TRBJ1-1; TRBD1 matches 9 bases. This CDR3 spans 15 amino acids. Trimming at V came to 4 bases and at J to 8 bases, leaving 14 bases not matched to a gene. The germline CDR1 and CDR2 sequences are SQVTM and ANQGSEA. Complete variable domain (other parts from reference TRBV29-1 and TRBJ1-1): SAVISQKPSRDICQRGTSLTIQCQVDSQVTMMFWYRQQPGQSLTLIATANQGSEATYESGFVIDKFPISRPNLTFSTLTVSNMSPEDSSIYLCSVGGPTGGNPEAFFGQGTRLTVV.

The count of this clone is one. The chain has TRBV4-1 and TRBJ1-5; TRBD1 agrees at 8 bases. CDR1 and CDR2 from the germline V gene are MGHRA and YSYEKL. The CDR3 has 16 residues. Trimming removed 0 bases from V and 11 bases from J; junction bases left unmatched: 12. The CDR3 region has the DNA TGCGCCAGCAGCCAAGAAAAACTCACAGGGGGTTCCGCCCAGCATTTT. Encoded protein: CASSQEKLTGGSAQHF.

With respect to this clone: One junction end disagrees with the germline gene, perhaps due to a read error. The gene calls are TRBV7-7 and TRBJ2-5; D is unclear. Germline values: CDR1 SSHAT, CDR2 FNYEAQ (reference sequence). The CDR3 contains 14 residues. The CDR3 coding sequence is TGTGCTAGCAGCTTAGGCTACTACCAAGAGACCCAGTACTTC. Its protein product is CASSLGYYQETQYF.

CDR3 sequence reads: CASIPALGIEAFF. In DNA, the CDR3 is TGTGCCAGCATCCCAGCACTCGGAATTGAAGCTTTCTTT. V usage is TRBV12-3 or TRBV12-4 and J usage is TRBJ1-1; D is ambiguous. V was cut by 7 bases and J by 7 bases, with 16 bases left in between. CDR3 length: 13 amino acids.

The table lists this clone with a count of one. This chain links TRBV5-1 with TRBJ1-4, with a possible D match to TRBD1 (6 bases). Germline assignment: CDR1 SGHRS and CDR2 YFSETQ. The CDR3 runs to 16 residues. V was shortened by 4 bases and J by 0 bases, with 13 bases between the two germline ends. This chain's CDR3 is CASSRGGTPTNEKLFF. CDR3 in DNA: TGCGCCAGCAGCCGGGGGGGGACACCAACTAATGAAAAACTGTTTTTT.

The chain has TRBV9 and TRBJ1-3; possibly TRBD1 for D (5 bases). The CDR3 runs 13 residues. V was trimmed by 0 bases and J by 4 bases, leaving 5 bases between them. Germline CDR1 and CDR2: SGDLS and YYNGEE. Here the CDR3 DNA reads TGTGCCAGCAGCGTAGGGGACGGAAACACCATATATTTT. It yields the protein CASSVGDGNTIYF.